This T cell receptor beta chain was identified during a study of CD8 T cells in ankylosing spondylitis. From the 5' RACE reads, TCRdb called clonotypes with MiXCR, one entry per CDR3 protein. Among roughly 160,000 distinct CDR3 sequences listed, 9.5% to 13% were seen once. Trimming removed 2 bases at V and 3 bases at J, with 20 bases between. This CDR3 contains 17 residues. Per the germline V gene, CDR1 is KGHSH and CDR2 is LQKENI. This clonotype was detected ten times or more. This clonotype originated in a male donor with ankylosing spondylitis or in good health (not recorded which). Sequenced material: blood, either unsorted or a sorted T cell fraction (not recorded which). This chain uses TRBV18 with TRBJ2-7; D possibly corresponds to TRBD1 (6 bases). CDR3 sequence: CASSPYYREPGNYEQYF. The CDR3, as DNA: TGTGCCAGCTCACCATACTACAGGGAACCCGGGAACTACGAGCAGTACTTC.